This TCR beta chain was obtained from a study of T cell responses to AZD1222 COVID-19 vaccine. Notes on the study in general: The study found vaccine-associated CD4 TCRs spanning spike, dominant at 160-218 and 743-854. Reportedly, close to half of spike-specific TCRs are directed against unmutated variant regions. Repertoires were sampled only after the peak T cell response.

As for this clone: Its antigen is still unknown.

The V gene's germline CDR1 is SGHAT and CDR2 FQNNGV. Trimming shortened V by 5 bases and J by 9 bases, and 14 bases separated the two germline ends. The CDR3 totals 12 residues. TCRdb keeps only in-frame clones here, not all; method: immunoSEQ multiplex PCR. The table shows 120,000 to 150,000 clones, with 70% to 90% occurring only once. The J gene is TRBJ2-7, the V gene TRBV11-2; tentatively, D is TRBD2 (5 bases). The sequencing here drew on peripheral blood, taken 28 days after the second AZD1222 dose. This receptor was obtained from an adult who received the AZD1222 COVID-19 vaccine. The CDR3, as DNA: TGTGCCAGCAGCCCCCGGGGAAGCGGGCAGTACTTC. Its protein is CASSPRGSGQYF.